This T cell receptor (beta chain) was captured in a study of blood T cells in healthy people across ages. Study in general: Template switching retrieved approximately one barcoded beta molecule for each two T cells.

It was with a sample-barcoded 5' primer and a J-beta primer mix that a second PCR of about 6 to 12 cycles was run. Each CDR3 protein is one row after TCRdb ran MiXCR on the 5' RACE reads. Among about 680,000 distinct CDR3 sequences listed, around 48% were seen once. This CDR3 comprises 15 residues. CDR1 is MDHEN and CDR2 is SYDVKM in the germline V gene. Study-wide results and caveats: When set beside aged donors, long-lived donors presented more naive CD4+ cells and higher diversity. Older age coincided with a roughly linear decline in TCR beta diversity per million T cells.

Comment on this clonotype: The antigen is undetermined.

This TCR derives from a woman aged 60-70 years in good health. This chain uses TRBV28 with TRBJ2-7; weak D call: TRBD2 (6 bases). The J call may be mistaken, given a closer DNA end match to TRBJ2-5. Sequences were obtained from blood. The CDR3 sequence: CASSSDKWLAETQYF. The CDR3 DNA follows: TGTGCCAGCAGTTCCGACAAGTGGCTAGCGGAGACCCAGTACTTC.